This is a list of T cell receptor beta chains from one sample in a study of T cell responses to AZD1222 COVID-19 vaccine. Clones were sequenced by immunoSEQ multiplex PCR, and TCRdb holds only the in-frame ones, with some missing. The repertoire has approximately 110,000 clones, less than 90% of them found once; the top ten carry more than 3.5%. This sample comprised peripheral blood, obtained on day 0 of AZD1222 vaccination. The receptors come from an adult in good health. The CDR3 runs from the conserved cysteine through the conserved F or W.

>TRBV24-1|TRBJ1-2
CATSGASRGYTF
>TRBV7-2|TRBJ2-7
CASSSTRGMYEQYF
>TRBV5-1|TRBJ2-4
CASSLQAGRTKNIQYF
>TRBV28|TRBJ2-1
CASSFPGTGRPRSSYNEQFF
>TRBV27|TRBJ2-4
CASSSTWGTLAKNIQYF
>TRBV6-5|TRBJ2-1
CASSYSIASVREQFF
>TRBV24-1|TRBJ2-3
CATNTRTSGTDTQYF
>TRBV7-8|TRBJ2-7
CASSRREHYEQYF
>TRBV28|TRBJ1-4
CASRRQGAGEKLFF
>TRBV29-1|TRBJ1-4
CSVEEAGKGKLFF
>TRBV9|TRBJ1-2
CASSGGTDRDYGYTF
>TRBV28|TRBJ1-3
CASSPQGLKGNTIYF
>TRBV12-3/TRBV12-4|TRBJ1-1
CASSWQENTEAFF
>TRBV25-1|TRBJ2-3
CASSLAGTDTQYF
>TRBV7-8|TRBJ2-7
CASSLRGYEQYF
>TRBV15|TRBJ2-7
CATSRGQGVGYEQYF
>TRBV7-6|TRBJ1-3
CASSVDNSGNTIYF
>TRBV6-5|TRBJ1-5
CAGSYSQSSNQPQHF
>TRBV24-1|TRBJ1-4
CATSDLRTGEEEKLFF
>TRBV10-2|TRBJ2-5
CASSRQGTETQYF
>TRBV24-1|TRBJ2-3
CATSGEEVPDTQYF
>TRBV28|TRBJ2-7
CASSSAQPYEQYF
>TRBV24-1|TRBJ2-3
CATSDSRLAGTSTDTQYF
>TRBV27|TRBJ1-1
CASSSPGEGWNTEAFF
>TRBV7-9|TRBJ2-7
CASSPPGSGVGYEQYF
>TRBV27|TRBJ2-2
CASTPGQGVTGELFF